This TCR beta chain stems from a study of T cell responses to AZD1222 COVID-19 vaccine. Comments on this clone: The antigen is undetermined.

TCRdb's copy holds only in-frame clones and misses some; the assay was immunoSEQ multiplex PCR. The sample consists of over 100,000 clones, roughly 84% of them appearing once. Findings of the study overall: Nearly half of unique spike-specific TCRs reportedly avoided B.1.351 and B.1.1.7 mutated regions. Regions 160-218 and 743-854 dominated among vaccine-associated CD4 TCRs spanning spike. Donors were mostly white British, more females; clonal diversity possibly underestimated.

Germline loops: CDR1 LNHDA, CDR2 SQIVND (reference sequence). Trimming removed 7 bases from V and 6 bases from J; junction bases left unmatched: 9. This CDR3 spans 14 amino acids. J is TRBJ2-7 and V is TRBV19, with TRBD1 matching over 10 bases. Sequencing was performed on peripheral blood, taken on day 0 of AZD1222 vaccination. The clonotype originates from an adult in good health. The CDR3, as DNA: TGTGCCAGTAATCCGGGACAGGGGACCGGCGAGCAGTACTTC. Translated, it gives CASNPGQGTGEQYF.